The 2 T cell receptor beta chains presented below share a single source sample, sequenced in a study of shared clonotypes between healthy human individuals. Sequencing was performed with immunoSEQ multiplex PCR; in TCRdb, only in-frame clones are kept and a portion is missing. The sample holds 950,000 to 1,100,000 clones, about 80% seen once. The sequencing sample was made of memory CD4+ T cells sorted from blood. Subset noted: CD45RA-negative fraction. The receptor source for this set is a young man in good health.

The chain carries TRBV7-8 and TRBJ1-1; TRBD1 might be the D (6 bases). V lost 1 base and J lost 1, with 10 bases in between. CDR3 size: 15 residues. Germline V gene data show CDR1 as SGHVS and CDR2 as FQNEAQ. The DNA of the CDR3 is TGTGCCAGCAGCTTAGGGGTAGGGGGGAACACTGAAGCTTTCTTT. This codes for CASSLGVGGNTEAFF.

This chain uses TRBV18 with TRBJ2-2, with D perhaps matching TRBD1 (6 bases). Trimming stripped 6 bases from V and 0 bases from J, with 11 bases between. Germline CDR1 reads KGHSH; CDR2 reads LQKENI. This CDR3 has 15 amino acids. CDR3 amino acids: CASSRGHTNTGELFF. CDR3 DNA sequence: TGTGCCAGCTCCCGGGGACATACGAACACCGGGGAGCTGTTTTTT.